A single sample gave rise to the 8 T cell receptor beta chains below, sequenced in a study of blood T cells in healthy people across ages. A second PCR, run for roughly 6 to 11 cycles, used a sample-barcoded 5' primer plus a J-beta primer mix. TCRdb independently ran MiXCR on the 5' RACE reads; one entry per CDR3 protein. The table records about 1.1 million distinct CDR3 sequences, about two fifths of them present only once. The specimen sequenced was blood. These receptors were taken from a man between 18 and 29 years old in good health.

The V gene is TRBV5-1, the J gene TRBJ1-1, with a weak D call TRBD1 (5 bases). Trimming removed 0 bases at V and 3 bases at J, with 18 bases between. From germline, CDR1 is SGHRS and CDR2 YFSETQ. This CDR3 is 17 amino acids long. The CDR3 bases are TGCGCCAGCAGCTTGGAATCAGTGGGCAGGGATGACACTGAAGCTTTCTTT. Encoded protein: CASSLESVGRDDTEAFF.

The J gene is TRBJ2-5, the V gene TRBV14; D remains unclear. This CDR3 region has 15 residues. Trimming took 0 bases from V and 1 from J, leaving 9 bases between them. The germline CDR1 and CDR2 sequences are SGHDN and FVKESK. The CDR3 here is CASSQEWPIQETQYF. CDR3 DNA sequence: TGTGCCAGCAGCCAAGAATGGCCGATCCAAGAGACCCAGTACTTC.

This clonotype was observed a handful of times. The chain has TRBV7-2 and TRBJ2-7, with D uncertain. Deletions cut 2 bases from V and 6 bases from J, with 17 bases between. Germline V lookup: CDR1 SGHTA, CDR2 FQGNSA. CDR3 length: 15 residues. CDR3 sequence: CASSLSPRSTSEQYF. In DNA form, the CDR3 reads TGTGCCAGCAGCTTAAGCCCCCGAAGCACATCCGAGCAGTACTTC.

This clonotype was observed once. The chain employs TRBV5-5 and TRBJ2-5, with a weak D call TRBD1 (5 bases). Per germline, CDR1 SGHKS and CDR2 YYEKEE (reference sequence). Trimming took off 0 bases at V and 2 bases at J, with 14 bases between the two ends. The CDR3 totals 16 residues. The CDR3 sequence: CASSLGFGQGQETQYF. The CDR3 bases are TGTGCCAGCAGCTTGGGCTTCGGACAAGGACAAGAGACCCAGTACTTC. Filled out from reference TRBV5-5 and TRBJ2-5, the complete variable domain reads DAGVTQSPTHLIKTRGQQVTLRCSPISGHKSVSWYQQVLGQGPQFIFQYYEKEERGRGNFPDRFSARQFPNYSSELNVNALLLGDSALYLCASSLGFGQGQETQYFGPGTRLLVL.

This clonotype was found many times. V gene TRBV28 combines with J gene TRBJ2-3; possible D gene TRBD2, 5 bases. Germline V gene sequence: CDR1 MDHEN, CDR2 SYDVKM. The CDR3 is made up of 14 amino acids. V lost 8 bases, J lost 0 bases, and 12 bases lay in between. The CDR3 nucleotides read TGTGCCAGCGAGGGCCCGGACAGCACAGATACGCAGTATTTT. It is translated as CASEGPDSTDTQYF.

This chain joins TRBV25-1 and TRBJ2-3; 9 bases match TRBD2. V shed 4 bases, J shed 2 bases, and the junction held 10 bases outside the gene matches. Germline CDR1 and CDR2: MGHDK and SYGVNS. The CDR3 consists of 17 residues. CDR3 in amino acids: CASSGVSSGIITDTQYF. DNA for the CDR3: TGTGCCAGCAGTGGAGTTTCTAGCGGGATAATCACAGATACGCAGTATTTT.

V and J are TRBV11-2 and TRBJ2-7; the D call may be TRBD1 or TRBD2 (5 bases each). V lost 4 bases and J lost 3, with 13 bases in between. The V gene's germline CDR1 is SGHAT and CDR2 FQNNGV. The CDR3 sequence is 14 residues long. CDR3 residues: CASSSRDGNYEQYF. CDR3 in DNA: TGTGCCAGCAGCTCACGGGACGGAAACTACGAGCAGTACTTC.

This sequence joins TRBV28 and TRBJ2-7, with D possibly being TRBD1 (6 bases). The J call is in doubt because the DNA end fits TRBJ2-5 better. The CDR3 extends over 15 amino acids. Germline V gene data show CDR1 as MDHEN and CDR2 as SYDVKM. DNA of the CDR3: TGTGCCAGCAGTCGAGGGACAAGAGGTATAGAGACCCAGTACTTC. This sequence encodes CASSRGTRGIETQYF.